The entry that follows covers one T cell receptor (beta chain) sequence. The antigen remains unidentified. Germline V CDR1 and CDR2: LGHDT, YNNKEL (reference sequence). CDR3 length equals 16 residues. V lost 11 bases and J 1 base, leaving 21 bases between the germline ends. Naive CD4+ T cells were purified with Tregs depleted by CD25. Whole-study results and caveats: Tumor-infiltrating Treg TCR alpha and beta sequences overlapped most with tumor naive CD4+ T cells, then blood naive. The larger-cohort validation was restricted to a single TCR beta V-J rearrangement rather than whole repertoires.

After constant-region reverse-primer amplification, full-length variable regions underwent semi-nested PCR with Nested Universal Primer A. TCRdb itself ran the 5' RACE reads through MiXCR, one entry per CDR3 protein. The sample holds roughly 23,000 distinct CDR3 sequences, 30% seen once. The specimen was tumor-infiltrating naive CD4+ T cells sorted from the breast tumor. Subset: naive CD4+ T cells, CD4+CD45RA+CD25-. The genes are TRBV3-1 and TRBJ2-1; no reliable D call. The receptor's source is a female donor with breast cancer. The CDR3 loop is CACTPGLRLSYNEQFF. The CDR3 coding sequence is TGTGCCTGCACCCCCGGGCTACGCCTTTCCTACAATGAGCAGTTCTTC.